Listed here are 3 T cell receptor beta chains from one sample, sequenced in a study of monozygotic twins with inflammatory bowel disease (dated by TCRdb to the late 2010s). Library preparation was by 5' RACE. Sequenced on an Illumina HiSeq 2500. Reprocessed by TCRdb, the reads give a single entry per CDR3 protein sequence, without DNA. This sample's table contains about 160,000 distinct CDR3 sequences. Clones ranked in the top ten supply roughly 2.4% of the sample. The sequencing sample was made of blood. These receptors all stem from a human donor with ulcerative colitis or Crohn's disease, or a healthy co-twin of an affected twin (not recorded which).

V and J are TRBV3-1 and TRBJ1-2; TCRdb's D call, TRBD1, is unchecked because there is no DNA. The V gene's germline CDR1 is LGHDT and CDR2 YNNKEL (reference sequence). The CDR3 loop spans 13 amino acids. The CDR3 region is CASRGQQNYGYTF.

J is TRBJ2-1 and V is TRBV25-1. The CDR3 consists of 13 residues. Germline loops: CDR1 MGHDK, CDR2 SYGVNS. The CDR3 spells CASSEAHYNEQFF.

The V gene is TRBV20-1, the J gene TRBJ2-5; TCRdb lists TRBD2, though no DNA is available to test this call. Germline CDR1 reads DFQATT; CDR2 reads SNEGSKA (reference sequence). The CDR3 has 16 residues. CDR3 region: CSARVSGGLYQRTQYF.